This T cell receptor beta chain comes out of a study of blood T cells in healthy people across ages (dated by TCRdb to the mid-2010s). About the investigation overall: In model experiments, roughly one uniquely barcoded TCR beta cDNA molecule per two T cells was captured by template switching. To avoid experimental bias, donors of different ages were spread randomly across the sequencing lanes. The study analyzed two additional independent replicas of 1 million unique cDNA reads from the same blood draw for two donors, one aged 18 to 29 and one aged 80 or older. Using deep sequencing normalized with unique cDNA molecular identifiers, the study measured how TCR beta repertoire diversity changes with age. The donors were divided into four age groups: young (average approximately 17 years), middle-aged (around 41), aged (about 60) and long-lived (around 80).

Regarding this clonotype: Its antigen has not been determined. The record has no base qualities; no much larger clone is one base away.

Library method: 5' RACE. Instrument used: Illumina HiSeq 2500. A second PCR of roughly 7 to 11 cycles was performed with a sample-barcoded 5' primer and a J-beta primer mix. Each TCR beta cDNA molecule received a unique molecular identifier from a template-switch 5' adaptor carrying 12 random nucleotides. At least 2.5 million CDR3-containing paired-end reads were obtained from each sample. First-strand cDNA was synthesized from all RNA with the Mint cDNA synthesis kit, primed by a TRBC-specific oligonucleotide. Following uracil-DNA glycosylase treatment, a first 18-cycle PCR with universal primers M1SS and BC2_uni_R was performed on all cDNA. In the source study's methods: For normalization, 1 million high-quality reads, each with a distinct molecular identifier, were randomly selected from each sample. Reads with shared molecular identifiers were discarded instead of being binned into consensus sequences. MiTCR, set to a Q25 quality threshold and the strictest error-elimination algorithm, was used for CDR3 identification, clonotype clustering and error correction. Lower-bound total TCR beta diversity was estimated with a nonparametric unseen species model using Euler transformation. Through fastp at Q25 and MiXCR, TCRdb rebuilt clones from the public reads, retaining in-frame beta chains. All rows with the same CDR3 protein become a single entry with the most common DNA and genes. These V and J calls are TCRdb output, not the study's own analysis. The sample table contains about 280,000 distinct CDR3 sequences; only one count was recorded for roughly 26% of them. 29% of the sample comes from the top ten.

The investigation overall reported the following: Total diversity estimates from one million sequenced T cells were considered lower bounds and underestimates. Observed TCR beta diversity correlated strongly with the percentage of naive T cells measured by flow cytometry. Compared with the aged group, the long-lived group had more naive CD4+ T cells, fewer expanded clones and increased TCR diversity, suggesting age selection. The CMV infection status of donors was not known, potentially confounding age-related changes in expanded clonotypes. Bulk unsorted PBMC profiling prevented conclusive comparison of naive and antigen-experienced compartments. As age increased, observed TCR beta diversity per million T cells dropped in a roughly linear way, and a significant reduction was already evident by age roughly 40.

Trimming at the junction amounts to 6 bases on V and 5 bases on J, and the germline ends lie 16 bases apart. The CDR1 and CDR2 encoded by the germline V gene are SQVTM and ANQGSEA. The CDR3 has 13 amino acids, counting the end cysteine and phenylalanine. The only DNA kept is the CDR3, 39 bases in frame from the first base. The roughly 37 donors, aged 6 to 90 years, were systemically healthy Caucasian individuals from Russia. Each donor gave approximately 10 milliliters of peripheral blood, collected into EDTA-treated Vacutainer tubes. Ficoll-Paque density-gradient centrifugation was used to isolate PBMCs, with at least 7 million obtained per sample. Total RNA was extracted from PBMCs with Trizol reagent, with at least 5 micrograms obtained per sample. For every donor, an aliquot of PBMCs went through flow cytometry to measure the percentages of naive CD45RAhigh/CD27high T cells.

Sample: blood. This chain joins TRBV29-1 to TRBJ1-1; no D gene is confidently identified. The receptor comes from a woman aged 70-85 years in good health. Read as DNA, the sequence is TGCAGCGTCAAGGACGGAGTAGGGACTGAAGCTTTCTTT. Its amino acids are CSVKDGVGTEAFF.